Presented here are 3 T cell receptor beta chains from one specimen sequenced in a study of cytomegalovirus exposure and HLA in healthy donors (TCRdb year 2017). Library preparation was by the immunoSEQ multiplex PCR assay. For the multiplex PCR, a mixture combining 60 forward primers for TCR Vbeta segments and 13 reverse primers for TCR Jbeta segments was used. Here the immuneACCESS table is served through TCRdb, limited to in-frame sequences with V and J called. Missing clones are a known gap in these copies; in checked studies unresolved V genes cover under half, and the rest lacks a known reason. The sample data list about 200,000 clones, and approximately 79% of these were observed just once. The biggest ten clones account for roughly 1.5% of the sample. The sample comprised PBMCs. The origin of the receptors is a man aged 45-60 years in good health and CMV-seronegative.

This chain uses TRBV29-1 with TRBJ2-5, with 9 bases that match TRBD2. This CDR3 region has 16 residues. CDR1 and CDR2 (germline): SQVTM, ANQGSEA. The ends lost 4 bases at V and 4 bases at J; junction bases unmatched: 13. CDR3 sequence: CSVGGASGDIRETQYF. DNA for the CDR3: TGCAGCGTTGGGGGGGCTAGCGGGGATATAAGAGAGACCCAGTACTTC.

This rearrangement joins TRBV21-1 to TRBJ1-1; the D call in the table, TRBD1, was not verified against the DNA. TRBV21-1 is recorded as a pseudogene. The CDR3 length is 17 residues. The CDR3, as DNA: TGTGCCAGCAGCAAAGGGGGACAGGGAGTTTCTGACACTGAAGCTTTCTTT. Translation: CASSKGGQGVSDTEAFF.

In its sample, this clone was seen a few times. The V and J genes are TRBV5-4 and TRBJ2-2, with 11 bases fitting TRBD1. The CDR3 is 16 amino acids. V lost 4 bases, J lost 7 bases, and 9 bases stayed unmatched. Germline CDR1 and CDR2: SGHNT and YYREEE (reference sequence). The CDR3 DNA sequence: TGTGCCAGCAGCCGGGGACAGGGGGTTCGGGGCGGGGAGCTGTTTTTT. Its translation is CASSRGQGVRGGELFF.